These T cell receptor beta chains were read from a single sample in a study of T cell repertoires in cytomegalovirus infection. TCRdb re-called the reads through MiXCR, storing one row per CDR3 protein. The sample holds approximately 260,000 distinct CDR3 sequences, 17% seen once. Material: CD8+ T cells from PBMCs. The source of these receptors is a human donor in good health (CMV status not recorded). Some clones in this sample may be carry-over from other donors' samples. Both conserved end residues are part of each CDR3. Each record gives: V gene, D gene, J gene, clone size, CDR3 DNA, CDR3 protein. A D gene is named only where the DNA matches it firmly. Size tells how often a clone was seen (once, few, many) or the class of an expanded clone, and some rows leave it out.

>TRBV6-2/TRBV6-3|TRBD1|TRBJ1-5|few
TGTGCCAGCAGTTCAACCCGGGACAGCCGCAATCAGCCCCAGCATTTT
CASSSTRDSRNQPQHF
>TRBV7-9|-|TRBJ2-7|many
TGTGCCAGCAGCATCCTAACCCGGGACAACCCCTACGAGCAGTACTTC
CASSILTRDNPYEQYF
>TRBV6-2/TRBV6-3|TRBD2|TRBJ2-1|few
TGTGCCAGCAGACCCCTCACGACTAGCGGGGGGGACTACAATGAGCAGTTCTTC
CASRPLTTSGGDYNEQFF
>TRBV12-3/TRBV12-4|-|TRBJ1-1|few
TGTGCCAGCACCTCGTTCGCTGAAGCTTTCTTT
CASTSFAEAFF
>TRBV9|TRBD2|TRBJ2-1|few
TGTGCCAGCAGCGGGGCTAGCGGGGGGCACAATGAGCAGTTCTTC
CASSGASGGHNEQFF
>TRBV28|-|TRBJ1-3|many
TGTGCCAGCAGTTTTCAAGGGACTGGAAACACCATATATTTT
CASSFQGTGNTIYF
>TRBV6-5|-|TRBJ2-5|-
TGTGCCAGCAGTTACTCCCCCCAGAACCCCCAAGAGACCCAGTACTTC
CASSYSPQNPQETQYF
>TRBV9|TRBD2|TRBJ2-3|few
TGTGCCAGCAGCGTACTGAGCGGGGGGGCAGATACGCAGTATTTT
CASSVLSGGADTQYF
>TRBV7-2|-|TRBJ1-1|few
TGTGCCAGCAGCTTAGACAGGGTTGATGCTTTCTTT
CASSLDRVDAFF
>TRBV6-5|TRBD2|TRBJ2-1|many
TGTGCCAGCAGTTACTCGAGCGGGGAGAGCTCCTACAATGAGCAGTTCTTC
CASSYSSGESSYNEQFF
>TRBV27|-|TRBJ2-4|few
TGTGCCAGCAGCCCCTCCTCGTTCCAAAACATTCAGTACTTC
CASSPSSFQNIQYF
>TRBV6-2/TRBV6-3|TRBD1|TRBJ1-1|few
TGTGCCAGCATTGAGGACAGGGCAGGCCGGGAGAACACTGAAGCTTTCTTT
CASIEDRAGRENTEAFF
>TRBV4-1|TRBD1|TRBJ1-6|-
TGCGCCAGCAGCCAATCGACAGGGATGGGGTCACCCCTCCACTTT
CASSQSTGMGSPLHF
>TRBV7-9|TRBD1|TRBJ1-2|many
TGTGCCAGCAGCCCAGACAGGGCGCCTAACTATGGCTACACCTTC
CASSPDRAPNYGYTF
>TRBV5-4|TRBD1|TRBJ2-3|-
TGTGCCAGCAGCACGGACAGGGGGGAAAGCACAGATACGCAGTATTTT
CASSTDRGESTDTQYF
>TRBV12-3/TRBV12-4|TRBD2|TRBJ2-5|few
TGTGCCAGCAGTTCCTCACTAGGACTAGCGGGGCGCCAAGAGACCCAGTACTTC
CASSSSLGLAGRQETQYF